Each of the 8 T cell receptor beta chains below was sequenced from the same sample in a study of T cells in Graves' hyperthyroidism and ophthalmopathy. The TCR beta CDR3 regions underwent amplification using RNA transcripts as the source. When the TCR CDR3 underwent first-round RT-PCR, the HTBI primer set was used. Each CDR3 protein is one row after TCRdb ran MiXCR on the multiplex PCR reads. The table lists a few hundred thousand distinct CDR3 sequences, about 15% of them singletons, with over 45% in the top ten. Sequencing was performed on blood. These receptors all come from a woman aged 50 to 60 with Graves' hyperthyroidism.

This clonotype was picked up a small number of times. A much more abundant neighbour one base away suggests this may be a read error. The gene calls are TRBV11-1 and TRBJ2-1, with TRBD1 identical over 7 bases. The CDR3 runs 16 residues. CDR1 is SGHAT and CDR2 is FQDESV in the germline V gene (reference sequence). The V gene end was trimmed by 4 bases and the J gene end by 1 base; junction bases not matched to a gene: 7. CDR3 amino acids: CASSSEGQISYNEQFF. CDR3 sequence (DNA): TGTGCCAGCAGCTCCGAGGGACAGATATCCTACAATGAGCAGTTCTTC.

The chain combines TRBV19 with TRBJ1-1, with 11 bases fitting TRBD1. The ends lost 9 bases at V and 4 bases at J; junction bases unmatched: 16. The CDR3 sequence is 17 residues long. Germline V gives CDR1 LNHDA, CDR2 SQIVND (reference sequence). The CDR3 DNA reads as TGTGCCAGCAGTCGCGGGACAGGGGGGCCAAAAGTCACTGAAGCTTTCTTT. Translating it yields CASSRGTGGPKVTEAFF.

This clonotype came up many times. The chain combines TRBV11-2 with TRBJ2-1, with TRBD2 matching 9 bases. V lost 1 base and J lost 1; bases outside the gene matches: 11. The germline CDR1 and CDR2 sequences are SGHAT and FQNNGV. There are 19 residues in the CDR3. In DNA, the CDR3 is TGTGCCAGCAGCTTAGCGGGGACTAGCATCATGAAGTCCTACAATGAGCAGTTCTTC. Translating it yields CASSLAGTSIMKSYNEQFF.

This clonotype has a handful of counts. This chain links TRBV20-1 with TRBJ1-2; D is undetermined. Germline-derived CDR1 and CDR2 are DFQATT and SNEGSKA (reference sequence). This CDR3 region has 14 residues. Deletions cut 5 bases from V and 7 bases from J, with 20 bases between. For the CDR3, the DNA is TGCAGTGCTCCCAAACCTGGGGATCCGGGTGGCTACACCTTC. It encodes CSAPKPGDPGGYTF.

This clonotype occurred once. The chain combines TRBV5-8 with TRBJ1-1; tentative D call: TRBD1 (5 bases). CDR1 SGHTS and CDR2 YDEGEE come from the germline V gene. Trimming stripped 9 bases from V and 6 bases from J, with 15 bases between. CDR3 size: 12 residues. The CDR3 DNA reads TGTGCCACCACCAGACAGCTCGCTGAAGCTTTCTTT. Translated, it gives CATTRQLAEAFF.

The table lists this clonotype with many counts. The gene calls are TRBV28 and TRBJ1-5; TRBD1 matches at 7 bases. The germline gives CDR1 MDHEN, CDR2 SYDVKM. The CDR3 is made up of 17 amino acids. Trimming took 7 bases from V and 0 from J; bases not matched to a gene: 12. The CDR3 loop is CASNLAPGGNSNQPQHF. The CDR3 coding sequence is TGTGCCAGCAATCTTGCCCCAGGGGGAAATAGCAATCAGCCCCAGCATTTT.

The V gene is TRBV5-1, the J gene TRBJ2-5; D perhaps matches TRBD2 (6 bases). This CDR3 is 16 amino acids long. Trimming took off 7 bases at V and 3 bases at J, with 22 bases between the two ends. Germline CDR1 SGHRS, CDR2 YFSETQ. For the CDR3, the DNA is TGCGCCAGCTCCTCGAGCGGGCGGGTCGAGGAAGAGACCCAGTACTTC. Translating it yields CASSSSGRVEEETQYF. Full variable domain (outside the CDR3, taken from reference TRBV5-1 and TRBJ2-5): KAGVTQTPRYLIKTRGQQVTLSCSPISGHRSVSWYQQTPGQGLQFLFEYFSETQRNKGNFPGRFSGRQFSNSRSEMNVSTLELGDSALYLCASSSSGRVEEETQYFGPGTRLLVL.

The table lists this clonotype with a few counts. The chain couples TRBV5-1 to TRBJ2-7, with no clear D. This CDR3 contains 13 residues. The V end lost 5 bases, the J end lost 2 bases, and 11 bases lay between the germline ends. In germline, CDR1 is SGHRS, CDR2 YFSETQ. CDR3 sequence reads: CASSKLDAYEQYF. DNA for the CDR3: TGCGCCAGCAGTAAACTGGATGCCTACGAGCAGTACTTC.